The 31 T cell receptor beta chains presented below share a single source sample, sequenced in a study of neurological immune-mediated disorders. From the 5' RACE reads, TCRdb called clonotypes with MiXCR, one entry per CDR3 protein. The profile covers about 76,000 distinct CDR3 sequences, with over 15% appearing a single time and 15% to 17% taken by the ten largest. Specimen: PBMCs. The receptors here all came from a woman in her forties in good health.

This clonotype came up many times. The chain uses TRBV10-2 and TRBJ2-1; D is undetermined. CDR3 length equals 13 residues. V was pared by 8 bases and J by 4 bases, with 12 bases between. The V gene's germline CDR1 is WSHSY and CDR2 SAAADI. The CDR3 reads CASSWQTYNEQFF. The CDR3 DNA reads TGCGCCAGCTCTTGGCAGACGTACAATGAGCAGTTCTTC.

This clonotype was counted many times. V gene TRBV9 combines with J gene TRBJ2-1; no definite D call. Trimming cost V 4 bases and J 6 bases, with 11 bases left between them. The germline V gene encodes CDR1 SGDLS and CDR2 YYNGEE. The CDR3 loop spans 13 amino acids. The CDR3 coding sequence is TGTGCCAGCAGCCCGGTCCTAAGCAATGAGCAGTTCTTC. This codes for CASSPVLSNEQFF.

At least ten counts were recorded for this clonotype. The CDR3 region is CASSQEQHYEQYF. The CDR3 DNA reads as TGTGCCAGCAGCCAAGAACAGCACTACGAGCAGTACTTC. This chain joins TRBV4-2 and TRBJ2-7, with no clear D. V lost 0 bases and J 3 bases, leaving 6 bases between the germline ends. Germline V gene lookup returns CDR1 LGHNA and CDR2 YNFKEQ. There are 13 residues in the CDR3.

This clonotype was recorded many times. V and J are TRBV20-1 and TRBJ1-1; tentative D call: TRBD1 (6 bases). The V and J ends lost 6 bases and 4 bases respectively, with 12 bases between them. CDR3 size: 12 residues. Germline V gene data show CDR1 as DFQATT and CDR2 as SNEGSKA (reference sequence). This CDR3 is CSAYQGGTEAFF. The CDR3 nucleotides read TGCAGTGCCTACCAAGGGGGCACTGAAGCTTTCTTT.

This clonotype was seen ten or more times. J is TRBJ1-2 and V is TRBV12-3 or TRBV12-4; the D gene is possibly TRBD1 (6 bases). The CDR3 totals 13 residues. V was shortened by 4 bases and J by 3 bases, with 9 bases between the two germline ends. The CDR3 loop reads CASSYSGDYGYTF. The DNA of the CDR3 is TGTGCCAGCAGTTACTCAGGGGACTATGGCTACACCTTC.

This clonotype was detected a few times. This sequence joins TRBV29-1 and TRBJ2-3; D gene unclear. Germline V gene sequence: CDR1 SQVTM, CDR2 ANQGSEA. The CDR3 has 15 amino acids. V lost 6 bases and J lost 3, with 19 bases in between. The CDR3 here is CSVTVPNKNTDTQYF. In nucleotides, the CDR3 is TGCAGCGTCACCGTGCCGAATAAAAATACAGATACGCAGTATTTT.

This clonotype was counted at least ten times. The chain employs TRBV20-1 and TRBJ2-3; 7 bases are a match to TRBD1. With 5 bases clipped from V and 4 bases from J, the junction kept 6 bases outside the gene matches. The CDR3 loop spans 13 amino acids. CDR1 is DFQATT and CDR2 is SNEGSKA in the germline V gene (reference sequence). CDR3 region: CSAPRQGADTQYF. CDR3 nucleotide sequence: TGCAGTGCTCCGCGACAGGGCGCAGATACGCAGTATTTT.

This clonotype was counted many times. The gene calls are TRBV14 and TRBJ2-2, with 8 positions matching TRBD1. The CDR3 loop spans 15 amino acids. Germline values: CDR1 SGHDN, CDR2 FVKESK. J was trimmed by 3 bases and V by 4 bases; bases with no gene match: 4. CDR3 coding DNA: TGTGCCAGCAGCCGGGCAGGGGGCGACACCGGGGAGCTGTTTTTT. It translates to CASSRAGGDTGELFF.

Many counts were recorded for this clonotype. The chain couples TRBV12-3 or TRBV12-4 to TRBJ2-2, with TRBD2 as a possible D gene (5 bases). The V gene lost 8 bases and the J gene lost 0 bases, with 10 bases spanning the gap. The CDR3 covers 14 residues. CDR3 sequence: CASHKRANTGELFF. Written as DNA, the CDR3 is TGTGCCAGCCACAAGAGGGCGAACACCGGGGAGCTGTTTTTT.

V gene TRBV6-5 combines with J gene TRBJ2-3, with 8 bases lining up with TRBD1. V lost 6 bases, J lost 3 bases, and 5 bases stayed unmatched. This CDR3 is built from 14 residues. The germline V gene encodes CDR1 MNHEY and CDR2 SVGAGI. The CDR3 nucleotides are TGTGCCAGCAGACAGGGGGATTGGACAGATACGCAGTATTTT. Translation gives CASRQGDWTDTQYF.

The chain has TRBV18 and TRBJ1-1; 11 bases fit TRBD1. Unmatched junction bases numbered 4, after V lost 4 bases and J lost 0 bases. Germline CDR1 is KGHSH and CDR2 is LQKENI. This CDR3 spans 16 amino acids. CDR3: CASSLGTGGMNTEAFF. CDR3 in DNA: TGTGCCAGCTCACTCGGGACAGGGGGAATGAACACTGAAGCTTTCTTT. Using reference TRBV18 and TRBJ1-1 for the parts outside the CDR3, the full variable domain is NAGVMQNPRHLVRRRGQEARLRCSPMKGHSHVYWYRQLPEEGLKFMVYLQKENIIDESGMPKERFSAEFPKEGPSILRIQQVVRGDSAAYFCASSLGTGGMNTEAFFGQGTRLTVV.

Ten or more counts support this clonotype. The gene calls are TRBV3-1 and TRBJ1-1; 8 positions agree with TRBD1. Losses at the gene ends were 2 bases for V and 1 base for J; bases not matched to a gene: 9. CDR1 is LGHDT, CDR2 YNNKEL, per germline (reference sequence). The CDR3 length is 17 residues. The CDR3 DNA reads TGTGCCAGCAGCCAATCCAGGACAGGGCCGAGGAACACTGAAGCTTTCTTT. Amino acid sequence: CASSQSRTGPRNTEAFF.

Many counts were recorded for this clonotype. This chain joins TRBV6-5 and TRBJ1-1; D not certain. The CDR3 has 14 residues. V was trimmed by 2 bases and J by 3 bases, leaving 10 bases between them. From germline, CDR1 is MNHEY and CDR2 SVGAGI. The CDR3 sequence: CASSYELMDTEAFF. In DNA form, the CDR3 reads TGTGCCAGCAGTTACGAATTGATGGACACTGAAGCTTTCTTT.

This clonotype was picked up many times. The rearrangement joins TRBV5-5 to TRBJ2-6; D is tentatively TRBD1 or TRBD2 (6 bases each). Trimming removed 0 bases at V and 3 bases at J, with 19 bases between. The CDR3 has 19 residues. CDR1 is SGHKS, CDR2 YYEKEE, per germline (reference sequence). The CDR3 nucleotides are TGTGCCAGCAGCTTGGACGTCTTATGGGGGGCTGGTGGGGCCAACGTCCTGACTTTC. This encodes CASSLDVLWGAGGANVLTF.

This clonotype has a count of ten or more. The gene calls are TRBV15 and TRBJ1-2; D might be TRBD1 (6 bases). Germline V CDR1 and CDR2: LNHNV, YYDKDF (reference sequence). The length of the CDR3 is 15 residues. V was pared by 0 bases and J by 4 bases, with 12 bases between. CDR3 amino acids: CATSRDSQGSYGYTF. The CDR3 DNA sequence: TGTGCCACCAGCAGAGATTCACAGGGCAGCTATGGCTACACCTTC.

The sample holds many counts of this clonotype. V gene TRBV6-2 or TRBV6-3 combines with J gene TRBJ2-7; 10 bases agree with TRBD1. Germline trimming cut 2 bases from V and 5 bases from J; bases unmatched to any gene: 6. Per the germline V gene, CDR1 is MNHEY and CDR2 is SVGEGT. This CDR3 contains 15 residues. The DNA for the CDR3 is TGTGCCAGCAGTTACAGCCGGGACAGGGGAGACGAGCAGTACGTC. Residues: CASSYSRDRGDEQYV.

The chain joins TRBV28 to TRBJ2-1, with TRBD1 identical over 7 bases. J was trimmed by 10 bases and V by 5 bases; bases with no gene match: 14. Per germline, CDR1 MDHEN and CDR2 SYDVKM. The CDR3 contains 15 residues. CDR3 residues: CASSTADRSAYEQFF. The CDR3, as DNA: TGTGCCAGCAGTACTGCGGACAGGTCGGCCTACGAGCAGTTCTTC.

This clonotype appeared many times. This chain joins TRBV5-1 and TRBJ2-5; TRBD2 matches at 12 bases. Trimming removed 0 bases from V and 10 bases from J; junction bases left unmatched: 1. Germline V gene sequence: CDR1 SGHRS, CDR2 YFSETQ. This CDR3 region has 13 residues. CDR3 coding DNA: TGCGCCAGCAGCTTGGAACTAGCGGGGGGCCAGTACTTC. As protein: CASSLELAGGQYF.

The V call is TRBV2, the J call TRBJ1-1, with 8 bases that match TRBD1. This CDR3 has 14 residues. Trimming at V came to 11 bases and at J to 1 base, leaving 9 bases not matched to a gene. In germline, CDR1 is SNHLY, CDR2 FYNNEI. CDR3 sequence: CAVHPDRGNTEAFF. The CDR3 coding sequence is TGTGCCGTGCATCCAGACAGGGGGAACACTGAAGCTTTCTTT.

The chain's CDR3 is CSAPDRGQVRGTEAFF. The CDR3, as DNA: TGCAGTGCTCCGGACAGGGGGCAGGTTAGGGGCACTGAAGCTTTCTTT. The chain couples TRBV20-1 to TRBJ1-1; 11 positions match TRBD1. This CDR3 contains 16 residues. Trimming cost V 5 bases and J 4 bases; bases outside gene matches: 12. From germline, CDR1 is DFQATT and CDR2 SNEGSKA (reference sequence).

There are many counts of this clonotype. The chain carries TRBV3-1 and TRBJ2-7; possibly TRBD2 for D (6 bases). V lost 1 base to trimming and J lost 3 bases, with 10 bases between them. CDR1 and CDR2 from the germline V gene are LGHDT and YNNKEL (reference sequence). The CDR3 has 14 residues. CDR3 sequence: CASSQGIADYEQYF. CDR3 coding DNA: TGTGCCAGCAGCCAAGGGATAGCGGACTACGAGCAGTACTTC.

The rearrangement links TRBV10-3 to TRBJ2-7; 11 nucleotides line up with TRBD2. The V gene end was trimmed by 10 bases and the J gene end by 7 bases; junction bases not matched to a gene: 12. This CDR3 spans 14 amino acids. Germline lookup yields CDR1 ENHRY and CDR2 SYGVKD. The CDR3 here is CASMVAGGHAEQYF. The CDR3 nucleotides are TGTGCCAGCATGGTAGCGGGAGGGCACGCGGAGCAGTACTTC.

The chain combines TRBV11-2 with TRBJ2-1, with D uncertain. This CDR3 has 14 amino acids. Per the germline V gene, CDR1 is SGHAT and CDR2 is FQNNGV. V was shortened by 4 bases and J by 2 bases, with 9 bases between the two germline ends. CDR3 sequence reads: CASSSDVTYNEQFF. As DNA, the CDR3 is TGTGCCAGCAGCTCGGACGTTACCTACAATGAGCAGTTCTTC.

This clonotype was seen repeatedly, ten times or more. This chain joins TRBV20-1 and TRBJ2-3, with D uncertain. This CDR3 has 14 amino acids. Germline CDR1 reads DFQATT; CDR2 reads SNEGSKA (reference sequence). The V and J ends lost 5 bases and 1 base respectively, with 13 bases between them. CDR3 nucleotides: TGCAGTGCTTTTTTTTCGGCCGGCACAGATACGCAGTATTTT. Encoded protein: CSAFFSAGTDTQYF.

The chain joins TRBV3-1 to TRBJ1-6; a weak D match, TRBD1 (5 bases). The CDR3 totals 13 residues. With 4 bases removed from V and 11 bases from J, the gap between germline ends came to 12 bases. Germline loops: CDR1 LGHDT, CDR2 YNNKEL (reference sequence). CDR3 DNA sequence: TGTGCCAGCAGCCCCAGGGAGGAGGCACCCCTCCACTTT. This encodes CASSPREEAPLHF.

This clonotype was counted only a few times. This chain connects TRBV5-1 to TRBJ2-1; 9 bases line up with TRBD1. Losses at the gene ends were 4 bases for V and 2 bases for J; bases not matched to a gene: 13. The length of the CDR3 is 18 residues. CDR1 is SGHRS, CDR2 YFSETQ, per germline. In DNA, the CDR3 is TGCGCCAGCAGCCCGGGACAGGGTTGGAATCCTGCCTACAATGAGCAGTTCTTC. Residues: CASSPGQGWNPAYNEQFF.

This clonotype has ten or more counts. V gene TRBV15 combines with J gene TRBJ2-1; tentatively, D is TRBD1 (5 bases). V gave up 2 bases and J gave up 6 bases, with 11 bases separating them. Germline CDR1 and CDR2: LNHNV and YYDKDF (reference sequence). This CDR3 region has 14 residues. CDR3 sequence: CATSRLYDSNEQFF. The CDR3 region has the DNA TGTGCCACCAGCAGACTATACGACAGCAATGAGCAGTTCTTC.

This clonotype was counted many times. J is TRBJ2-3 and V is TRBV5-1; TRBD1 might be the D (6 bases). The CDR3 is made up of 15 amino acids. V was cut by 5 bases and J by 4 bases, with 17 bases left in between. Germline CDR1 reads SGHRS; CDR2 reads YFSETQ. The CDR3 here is CASSRQQGVPDTQYF. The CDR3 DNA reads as TGCGCCAGCAGTCGACAACAGGGCGTCCCAGATACGCAGTATTTT. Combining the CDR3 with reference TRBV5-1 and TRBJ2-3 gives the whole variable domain KAGVTQTPRYLIKTRGQQVTLSCSPISGHRSVSWYQQTPGQGLQFLFEYFSETQRNKGNFPGRFSGRQFSNSRSEMNVSTLELGDSALYLCASSRQQGVPDTQYFGPGTRLTVL.

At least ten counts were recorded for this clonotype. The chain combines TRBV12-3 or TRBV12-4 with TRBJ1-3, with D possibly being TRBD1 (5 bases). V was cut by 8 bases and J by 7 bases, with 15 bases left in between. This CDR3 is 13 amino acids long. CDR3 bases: TGTGCCAGCGACGGGGGGACGACGAACACCATATATTTT. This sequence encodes CASDGGTTNTIYF.

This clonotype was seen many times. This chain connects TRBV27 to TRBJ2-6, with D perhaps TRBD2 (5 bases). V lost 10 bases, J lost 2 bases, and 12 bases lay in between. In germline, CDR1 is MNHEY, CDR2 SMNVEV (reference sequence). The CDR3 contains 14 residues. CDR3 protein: CATAGGTGANVLTF. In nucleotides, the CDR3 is TGTGCCACCGCAGGAGGCACTGGGGCCAACGTCCTGACTTTC.

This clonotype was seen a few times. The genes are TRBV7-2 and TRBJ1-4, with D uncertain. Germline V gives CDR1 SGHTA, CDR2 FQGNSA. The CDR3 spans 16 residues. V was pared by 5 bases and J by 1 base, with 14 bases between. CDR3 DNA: TGTGCCAGCAGCCCCGTTCTAGCAGGAACTAATGAAAAACTGTTTTTT. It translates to CASSPVLAGTNEKLFF.